This T cell receptor (beta chain) was sequenced for a study of T cell responses to AZD1222 COVID-19 vaccine. Clones were sequenced by immunoSEQ multiplex PCR, and TCRdb holds only the in-frame ones, with some missing. The profile shows 110,000 to 150,000 clones, about nine tenths of them singletons. About this clone itself: The antigen remains undetermined.

Pooled samples include second doses given at about 4 or 12 weeks. This CDR3 has 13 residues. Per germline, CDR1 SNHLY and CDR2 FYNNEI. Trimming stripped 8 bases from V and 0 bases from J, with 7 bases between. Study results and caveats: White British ancestry dominated among donors, who included more females, and clonal diversity was possibly underestimated.

The sequence was obtained from an adult who received the AZD1222 COVID-19 vaccine. Sample: peripheral blood, taken 28 days after the second AZD1222 dose. The V call is TRBV2, the J call TRBJ2-2; no reliable D call. The CDR3 DNA is TGTGCCAGCGGGCATCCGAACACCGGGGAGCTGTTTTTT. Its translation is CASGHPNTGELFF.